This entry lists 26 T cell receptor beta chains sequenced from one sample in a study of control samples from healthy donors and cancer patients. Produced via immunoSEQ multiplex PCR; TCRdb's table is partial and in-frame only. The data hold about 69,000 clones, with roughly nine tenths observed a single time. Source material: PBMCs. These receptor sequences come from a man between 60 and 75 years old with colorectal cancer.

In this sample, this clone turned up once. The chain has TRBV29-1 and TRBJ2-7, with TRBD1 matching 11 bases. The J segment lost 6 bases and the V segment lost 6 bases, leaving 4 bases of the junction unmatched. The germline gives CDR1 SQVTM, CDR2 ANQGSEA. The CDR3 totals 12 residues. The CDR3 coding sequence is TGCAGCGTAGGACAGGGGGCATCCGAGCAGTACTTC. Encoded protein: CSVGQGASEQYF.

The chain couples TRBV12-5 to TRBJ1-6; D is ambiguous. Germline V CDR1 and CDR2: LGHNT, FRNRAP. V gave up 2 bases and J gave up 10 bases, with 3 bases separating them. The CDR3 is 11 amino acids. Here the CDR3 DNA reads TGTGCTAGTGGTTTGCAGTCACCCCTCCACTTT. This sequence encodes CASGLQSPLHF.

The genes are TRBV3-1 (or the pseudogene TRBV3-2) and TRBJ1-3, with D hard to call. The CDR3 totals 14 residues. V was trimmed by 4 bases and J by 4 bases, leaving 11 bases between them. Per germline, CDR1 LGHDT and CDR2 YNNKEL (reference sequence). The CDR3 nucleotides are TGTGCCAGCAGCCCGGTTTTAGCCGGAAACACCATATATTTT. Encoded protein: CASSPVLAGNTIYF.

In its sample, this clone was seen a few times. V usage is TRBV7-8 and J usage is TRBJ1-5; TRBD1 might be the D (5 bases). The CDR3 loop spans 17 amino acids. CDR1 is SGHVS, CDR2 FQNEAQ, per germline. V gave up 0 bases and J gave up 0 bases, with 12 bases separating them. The CDR3: CASSLAEAGRSNQPQHF. The CDR3 coding sequence is TGTGCCAGCAGCTTAGCGGAGGCGGGACGTAGCAATCAGCCCCAGCATTTT.

This sequence joins TRBV11-2 and TRBJ1-2; D may be TRBD1 (5 bases). Germline CDR1 SGHAT, CDR2 FQNNGV. V lost 7 bases and J lost 4, with 13 bases in between. The CDR3 runs to 13 residues. The CDR3 sequence: CASNRTIVYGYTF. The CDR3 nucleotides read TGTGCCAGCAACCGGACAATAGTCTATGGCTACACCTTC.

The V and J genes are TRBV4-1 and TRBJ1-6, with 9 bases matching TRBD1. J gave up 5 bases and V 4 bases, and 3 bases lay outside the gene matches. The CDR3 is made up of 15 amino acids. Per the germline V gene, CDR1 is MGHRA and CDR2 is YSYEKL. The CDR3 sequence: CASSLRQGDNSPLHF. The CDR3 region has the DNA TGCGCCAGCAGCCTTCGACAGGGGGATAATTCACCCCTCCACTTT.

The genes are TRBV27 and TRBJ2-7; D gene unclear. Germline V gene data show CDR1 as MNHEY and CDR2 as SMNVEV (reference sequence). The CDR3 runs to 14 residues. V shed 3 bases and J shed 0 bases, with 9 bases lying between them. CDR3 residues: CASSLAVSSYEQYF. The DNA for the CDR3 is TGTGCCAGCAGTTTGGCGGTGAGCTCCTACGAGCAGTACTTC.

The chain has TRBV29-1 and TRBJ2-1; either TRBD1 or TRBD2 may fit D (5 bases each). The CDR3 is made up of 13 amino acids. Germline CDR1 is SQVTM and CDR2 is ANQGSEA. Trimming shortened V by 4 bases and J by 8 bases, and 15 bases separated the two germline ends. The CDR3 loop is CSVGGVGRDEQFF. The DNA of the CDR3 is TGCAGCGTTGGAGGGGTCGGAAGGGATGAGCAGTTCTTC.

The chain couples TRBV9 to TRBJ2-1; 11 positions agree with TRBD2. The J segment lost 4 bases and the V segment lost 3 bases, leaving 3 bases of the junction unmatched. Germline values: CDR1 SGDLS, CDR2 YYNGEE. CDR3 length: 15 residues. This CDR3 is CASSARTSGYNEQFF. The CDR3 DNA reads as TGTGCCAGCAGCGCGAGGACTAGCGGGTACAATGAGCAGTTCTTC.

The rearrangement uses TRBV7-3 and TRBJ1-5, with 7 positions matching TRBD1. Germline V lookup: CDR1 SGHTA, CDR2 FQGTGA. The CDR3 is 19 residues long. V was clipped by 1 base and J by 0 bases; unmatched bases: 12. The chain's CDR3 is CASSLKSTGRDYSNQPQHF. The CDR3 DNA reads TGTGCCAGCAGCTTAAAGTCGACAGGGAGAGACTATAGCAATCAGCCCCAGCATTTT.

The genes are TRBV28 and TRBJ2-5, with TRBD1 matching 8 bases. Germline V gives CDR1 MDHEN, CDR2 SYDVKM. The V segment lost 8 bases and the J segment 7 bases; nucleotides outside the gene matches: 9. The CDR3 is 13 residues long. CDR3 coding DNA: TGTGCCAGCGGGACAGGCCTACCAGGGACCCAGTACTTC. Protein: CASGTGLPGTQYF.

The chain joins TRBV12-2 to TRBJ2-1; the table's D gene call, TRBD2, was not cross checked with the DNA. TRBV12-2 is recorded as a pseudogene. The CDR3 consists of 17 residues. CDR3 nucleotide sequence: TGTGCAAGTCGCTTAGCCCCCGGAGTTAGCTCCTACAATGAGCAGTTCTTC. Protein: CASRLAPGVSSYNEQFF.

The gene calls are TRBV11-2 and TRBJ1-1; D is possibly TRBD1 (5 bases). Germline V lookup: CDR1 SGHAT, CDR2 FQNNGV. V lost 5 bases and J 0 bases, leaving 13 bases between the germline ends. The CDR3 extends over 15 amino acids. Here the CDR3 DNA reads TGTGCCAGCAGCATTACCGGGACTATGAACACTGAAGCTTTCTTT. This translates into CASSITGTMNTEAFF.

This chain joins TRBV30 and TRBJ1-6; D is undetermined. This CDR3 contains 16 residues. Trimming took 0 bases from V and 0 from J, leaving 9 bases between them. Germline assignment: CDR1 GTSNPN and CDR2 SVGIG (reference sequence). The CDR3, as DNA: TGTGCCTGGAGTGTAAGCGGGAGCTCCTATAATTCACCCCTCCACTTT. Its protein is CAWSVSGSSYNSPLHF. Using reference TRBV30 and TRBJ1-6 for the parts outside the CDR3, the full variable domain is SQTIHQWPATLVQPVGSPLSLECTVEGTSNPNLYWYRQAAGRGLQLLFYSVGIGQISSEVPQNLSASRPQDRQFILSSKKLLLSDSGFYLCAWSVSGSSYNSPLHFGNGTRLTVT.

V usage is TRBV2 and J usage is TRBJ2-7, with TRBD1 matching over 7 bases. J was trimmed by 6 bases and V by 3 bases; bases with no gene match: 8. The germline V gene encodes CDR1 SNHLY and CDR2 FYNNEI. CDR3 length: 14 amino acids. The CDR3 protein is CASSDSGTVTEQYF. CDR3 bases: TGTGCCAGCAGTGACTCCGGGACAGTGACCGAGCAGTACTTC.

The chain carries TRBV6-1 and TRBJ2-3, with 7 bases aligning to TRBD2. Germline trimming cut 2 bases from V and 4 bases from J; bases unmatched to any gene: 15. CDR3 length equals 18 residues. The germline gives CDR1 MNHNS, CDR2 SASEGT. Here the CDR3 reads CASSEFGLGAGTADTQYF. CDR3 DNA: TGTGCCAGCAGTGAATTTGGACTAGGGGCGGGGACTGCAGATACGCAGTATTTT.

The CDR3 coding sequence is TGTGCCAGCAGCCAAGACCCGGGACAGGGGGCGAGGGAGCAGTACTTC. It codes for CASSQDPGQGAREQYF. V and J are TRBV3-1 (or the pseudogene TRBV3-2) and TRBJ2-7; 12 nucleotides align to TRBD1. The germline V gene encodes CDR1 LGHDT and CDR2 YNNKEL (reference sequence). There are 16 residues in the CDR3. Losses at the gene ends were 0 bases for V and 7 bases for J; bases not matched to a gene: 7.

The rearrangement links TRBV4-3 to TRBJ1-1; no clear D gene. From germline, CDR1 is LGHNA and CDR2 YSLEER. Trimming cost V 0 bases and J 1 base, with 15 bases left between them. The CDR3 runs 17 residues. DNA of the CDR3: TGCGCCAGCAGCCAAGACCTGGGCCTTTTTGGGAACACTGAAGCTTTCTTT. Translating gives CASSQDLGLFGNTEAFF.

This chain joins TRBV11-2 and TRBJ2-3, with a weak D call TRBD2 (6 bases). The V gene's germline CDR1 is SGHAT and CDR2 FQNNGV. The CDR3 totals 16 residues. V gave up 0 bases and J gave up 1 base, with 11 bases separating them. CDR3 coding DNA: TGTGCCAGCAGCTTAGACCAGCGGGTCCGCACAGATACGCAGTATTTT. Protein product: CASSLDQRVRTDTQYF.

This clone was counted once. The rearrangement joins TRBV18 to TRBJ2-6; D may be TRBD2 (5 bases). The germline gives CDR1 KGHSH, CDR2 LQKENI. Trimming removed 6 bases at V and 0 bases at J, with 15 bases between. The CDR3 totals 17 residues. For the CDR3, the DNA is TGTGCCAGCTCCACGGGTCTAGCTCCCTCTGGGGCCAACGTCCTGACTTTC. It encodes CASSTGLAPSGANVLTF.

The chain carries TRBV6-6 and TRBJ2-3; D is undetermined. CDR3 length equals 12 residues. Germline assignment: CDR1 MNHNY and CDR2 SVGAGI (reference sequence). The germline V and J ends were trimmed by 2 bases and 4 bases, with 4 bases remaining between them. The CDR3 DNA reads as TGTGCCAGCAGTTACGGGCCAGATACGCAGTATTTT. Translating gives CASSYGPDTQYF.

The chain links TRBV6-2 or TRBV6-3 to TRBJ2-3, with D perhaps TRBD2 (7 bases). The V end was cut by 1 base, the J end by 4 bases, with 12 bases between. Germline loops: CDR1 MNHEY, CDR2 SVGEGT. This CDR3 is 15 amino acids long. The CDR3 here is CASSYLGGGADTQYF. CDR3 bases: TGTGCCAGCAGTTACTTGGGGGGGGGCGCAGATACGCAGTATTTT.

The CDR3 nucleotides are TGTGCCAGCAGCGTGTCGATGGATAATTCACCCCTCCACTTT. Encoded protein: CASSVSMDNSPLHF. The rearrangement uses TRBV9 and TRBJ1-6; D remains unclear. V was clipped by 2 bases and J by 5 bases, with 8 bases between them. CDR3 size: 14 residues. Per germline, CDR1 SGDLS and CDR2 YYNGEE.

J is TRBJ2-3 and V is TRBV23-1; tentatively, D is TRBD1 (5 bases). TRBV23-1 is reported as an ORF; its role is uncertain. The V and J ends lost 4 bases and 1 base respectively, with 18 bases between them. CDR3 length: 17 residues. CDR3 sequence reads: CASSPANQGSRTDTQYF. Here the CDR3 DNA reads TGCGCCAGCAGTCCAGCTAACCAGGGATCTCGCACAGATACGCAGTATTTT.

The chain joins TRBV2 to TRBJ2-7; a weak D match, TRBD1 (5 bases). The CDR3 consists of 12 residues. V lost 8 bases, J lost 4 bases, and 12 bases lay in between. Germline lookup yields CDR1 SNHLY and CDR2 FYNNEI. The CDR3 is CASGPGLYEQYF. The CDR3 region has the DNA TGTGCCAGCGGGCCAGGGCTATACGAGCAGTACTTC.

This chain links TRBV7-3 with TRBJ2-1; D is unresolved. This CDR3 has 13 residues. Trimming pared 1 base from V and 6 bases from J, leaving 7 bases between. Germline V CDR1 and CDR2: SGHTA, FQGTGA. The CDR3 region is CASSLRPGNEQFF. The CDR3 nucleotides read TGTGCCAGCAGCTTAAGGCCGGGCAATGAGCAGTTCTTC.